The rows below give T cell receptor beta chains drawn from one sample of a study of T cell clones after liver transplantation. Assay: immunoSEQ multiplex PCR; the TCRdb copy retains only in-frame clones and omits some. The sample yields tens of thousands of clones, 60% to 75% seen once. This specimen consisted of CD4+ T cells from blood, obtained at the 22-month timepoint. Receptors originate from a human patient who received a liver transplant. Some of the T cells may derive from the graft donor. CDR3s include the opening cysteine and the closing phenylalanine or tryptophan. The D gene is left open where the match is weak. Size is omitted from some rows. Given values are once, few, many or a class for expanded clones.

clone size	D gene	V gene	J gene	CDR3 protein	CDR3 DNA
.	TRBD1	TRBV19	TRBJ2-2	CASSFWTGRNTGELFF	TGTGCCAGTAGTTTTTGGACAGGGCGGAACACCGGGGAGCTGTTTTTT
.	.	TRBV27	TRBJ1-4	CASSGLILFF	TGTGCCAGCAGTGGATTGATCCTGTTTTTT
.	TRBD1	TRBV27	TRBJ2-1	CASTSRNRGVNEQFF	TGTGCCAGCACCTCCCGGAACAGGGGGGTCAATGAGCAGTTCTTC
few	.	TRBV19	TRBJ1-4	CASIPRPGGNEKLFF	TGTGCCAGTATTCCCCGACCAGGAGGTAATGAAAAACTGTTTTTT
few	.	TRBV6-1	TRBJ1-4	CASSELSGGGEKLFF	TGTGCCAGCAGTGAGCTAAGTGGGGGAGGTGAAAAACTGTTTTTT
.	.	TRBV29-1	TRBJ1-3	CSVRPSGNTIYF	TGCAGCGTAAGGCCCTCTGGAAACACCATATATTTT
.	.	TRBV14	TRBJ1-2	CASSRERDRAYGYTF	TGTGCCAGCAGCCGCGAACGGGACCGAGCCTATGGCTACACCTTC
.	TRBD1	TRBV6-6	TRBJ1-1	CASSYGKGQRAFF	TGTGCCAGCAGTTACGGAAAGGGACAGCGTGCTTTCTTT
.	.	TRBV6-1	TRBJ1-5	CASSDSGKSYSNQPQHF	TGTGCCAGCAGTGATAGCGGGAAGAGCTATAGCAATCAGCCCCAGCATTTT
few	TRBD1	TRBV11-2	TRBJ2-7	CASRPRTGFGYEQYF	TGTGCCAGCAGGCCACGGACAGGGTTTGGCTACGAGCAGTACTTC
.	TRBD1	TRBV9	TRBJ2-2	CASSFGQDTGELFF	TGTGCCAGCAGCTTTGGACAGGACACCGGGGAGCTGTTTTTT
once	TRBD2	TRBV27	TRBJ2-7	CASSLGRTSGGYEQYF	TGTGCCAGCAGTCTAGGCCGGACTAGCGGGGGCTACGAGCAGTACTTC
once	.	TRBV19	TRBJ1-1	CASIRGRETEAFF	TGTGCCAGTATCCGGGGGCGCGAAACTGAAGCTTTCTTT
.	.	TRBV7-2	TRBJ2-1	CASSLAAQGGNEQFF	TGTGCCAGCAGCTTAGCGGCTCAGGGTGGGAATGAGCAGTTCTTC
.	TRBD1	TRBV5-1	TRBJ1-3	CASSLGQGAGNTIYF	TGCGCCAGCAGCTTGGGACAGGGTGCTGGAAACACCATATATTTT
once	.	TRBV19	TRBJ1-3	CASSIIRTEPGNTIYF	TGTGCCAGTAGTATCATACGGACCGAACCTGGAAACACCATATATTTT
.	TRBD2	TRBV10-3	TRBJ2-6	CAISDGGRSGANVLTF	TGTGCCATCAGTGACGGGGGGAGGTCTGGGGCCAACGTCCTGACTTTC
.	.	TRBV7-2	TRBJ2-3	CASRARGWGDTQYF	TGTGCCAGCAGGGCGAGGGGCTGGGGAGATACGCAGTATTTT
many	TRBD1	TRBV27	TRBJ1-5	CASGSLGTGDYQPQHF	TGTGCCAGCGGATCGCTGGGGACAGGGGATTATCAGCCCCAGCATTTT
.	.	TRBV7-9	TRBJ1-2	CASSLDTGVNYGYTF	TGTGCCAGCAGCTTAGATACAGGCGTCAACTATGGCTACACCTTC
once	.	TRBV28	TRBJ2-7	CASTPSSSGEQYF	TGTGCCAGCACCCCTTCATCCTCGGGAGAGCAGTACTTC
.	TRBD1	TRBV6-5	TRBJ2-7	CASRQGQGLSYEQYF	TGTGCCAGCAGGCAGGGACAGGGACTATCCTACGAGCAGTACTTC
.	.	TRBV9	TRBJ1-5	CASSSGTSNQPQHF	TGTGCCAGCAGCTCCGGGACAAGCAATCAGCCCCAGCATTTT
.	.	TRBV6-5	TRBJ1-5	CASSYSGVQPQHF	TGTGCCAGCAGTTACTCCGGGGTCCAGCCCCAGCATTTT
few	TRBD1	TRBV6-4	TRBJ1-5	CASRTQGINQPQHF	TGTGCCAGCCGCACACAGGGGATCAATCAGCCCCAGCATTTT
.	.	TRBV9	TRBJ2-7	CASSVDGSSYEQYF	TGTGCCAGCAGCGTAGATGGTAGCTCCTACGAGCAGTACTTC
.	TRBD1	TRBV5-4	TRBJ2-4	CASSFRTGGKSDIQYF	TGTGCCAGCAGCTTCCGGACAGGGGGCAAGTCCGACATTCAGTACTTC
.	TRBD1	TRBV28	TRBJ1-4	CASSSRQGTANEKLFF	TGTGCCAGCAGCAGTAGACAGGGGACGGCTAATGAAAAACTGTTTTTT
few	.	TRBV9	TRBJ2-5	CASSVGGNQETQYF	TGTGCCAGCAGCGTGGGCGGGAACCAAGAGACCCAGTACTTC
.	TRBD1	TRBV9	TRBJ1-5	CASSPRDSQDQPQHF	TGTGCCAGCAGCCCCCGGGACAGTCAGGATCAGCCCCAGCATTTT
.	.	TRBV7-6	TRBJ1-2	CASSLGDAGYTF	TGTGCCAGCAGCTTAGGGGACGCGGGCTACACCTTC
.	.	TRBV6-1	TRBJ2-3	CASSADGQSTDTQYF	TGTGCCAGCAGTGCGGACGGGCAGTCCACAGATACGCAGTATTTT
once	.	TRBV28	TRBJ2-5	CASSLGSSETQYF	TGTGCCAGCAGCCTTGGATCATCTGAGACCCAGTACTTC
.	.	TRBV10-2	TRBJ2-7	CASSDSSYEQYF	TGCGCCAGCAGTGATAGCTCCTACGAGCAGTACTTC
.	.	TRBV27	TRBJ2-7	CASSPVRGERYEQYF	TGTGCCAGCAGTCCCGTGCGCGGGGAACGCTACGAGCAGTACTTC
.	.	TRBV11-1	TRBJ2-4	CASSLARGGYGKNIQYF	TGTGCCAGCAGCTTAGCGCGGGGCGGGTATGGCAAAAACATTCAGTACTTC
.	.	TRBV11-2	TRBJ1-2	CASIPVTGYSGYTF	TGTGCCAGCATCCCCGTAACGGGTTATAGTGGCTACACCTTC
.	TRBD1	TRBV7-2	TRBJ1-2	CASSLEWNRGADGYTF	TGTGCCAGCAGCTTGGAATGGAACAGGGGGGCCGATGGCTACACCTTC
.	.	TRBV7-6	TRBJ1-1	CASSLEGNGGTEAFF	TGTGCCAGCAGCTTAGAAGGGAATGGGGGAACTGAAGCTTTCTTT
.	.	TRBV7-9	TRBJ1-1	CASSLGRSVNTEAFF	TGTGCCAGCAGCTTAGGACGGTCAGTGAACACTGAAGCTTTCTTT
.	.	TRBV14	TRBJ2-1	CASSSRAGRGDTNEQFF	TGTGCCAGCAGCTCCCGGGCAGGGCGTGGAGATACGAATGAGCAGTTCTTC
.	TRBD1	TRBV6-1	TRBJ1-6	CASRPVGTGNSPLHF	TGTGCCAGCAGGCCAGTGGGGACAGGGAACTCACCCCTCCACTTT
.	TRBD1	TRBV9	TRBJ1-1	CASSVATGPNTEAFF	TGTGCCAGCAGCGTAGCGACAGGGCCGAACACTGAAGCTTTCTTT
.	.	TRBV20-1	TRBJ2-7	CSARFSYEQYF	TGCAGTGCTAGATTTTCCTACGAGCAGTACTTC
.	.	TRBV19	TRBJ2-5	CASSIDLEGGGQETQYF	TGTGCCAGTAGTATAGATCTCGAGGGAGGGGGCCAAGAGACCCAGTACTTC
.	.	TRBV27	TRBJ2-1	CASSSRPNLRGDEQFF	TGTGCCAGCAGTTCACGTCCCAACCTGAGGGGTGACGAGCAGTTCTTC
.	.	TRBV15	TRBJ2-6	CATSSPLELSGANVLTF	TGTGCCACCAGCAGTCCGCTGGAGCTCTCTGGGGCCAACGTCCTGACTTTC
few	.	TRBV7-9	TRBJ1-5	CASSLAGDQPQHF	TGTGCCAGCAGTCTCGCAGGGGATCAGCCCCAGCATTTT
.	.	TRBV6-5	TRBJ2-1	CASTPGAASYNEQFF	TGTGCCAGCACCCCGGGGGCAGCCTCCTACAATGAGCAGTTCTTC
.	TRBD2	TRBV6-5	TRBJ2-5	CASSLRTSGGQETQYF	TGTGCCAGCAGTTTGAGGACTAGCGGGGGGCAAGAGACCCAGTACTTC
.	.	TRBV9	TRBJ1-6	CASSVGSLDYNSPLHF	TGTGCCAGCAGCGTAGGTAGCCTAGATTATAATTCACCCCTCCACTTT
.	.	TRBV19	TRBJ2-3	CASSIEGGFSTDTQYF	TGTGCCAGTAGTATAGAGGGGGGATTTAGCACAGATACGCAGTATTTT
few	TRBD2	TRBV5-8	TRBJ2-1	CASTPGLAEINEQFF	TGTGCCAGCACCCCAGGACTAGCGGAGATTAATGAGCAGTTCTTC
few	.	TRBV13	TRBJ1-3	CASTHAAGNTIYF	TGTGCCAGCACCCATGCGGCTGGAAACACCATATATTTT